The rows below give T cell receptor beta chains drawn from one sample of a study of T cell repertoires in cytomegalovirus infection. TCRdb recomputed calls from the reads with MiXCR, one row per CDR3 protein. This sample has hundreds of thousands of distinct CDR3 sequences, with around a sixth found just once. Sequencing input: PBMCs. The receptors shown here come from a human donor in good health (CMV status not recorded). Some clones in this sample may be carry-over from other donors' samples. The CDR3 runs from the conserved cysteine through the conserved F or W. Each record gives: D gene, clone size, J gene, V gene, CDR3 protein. The D gene is left open where the match is weak. For some rows the clone size is stated as once, few or many, or as a class when expanded; others skip it.

NA	few	TRBJ1-4	TRBV12-3/TRBV12-4	CASRQSVQKLFF
NA	few	TRBJ2-5	TRBV7-9	CASSPLGGGAEETQYF
TRBD2	NA	TRBJ2-7	TRBV4-1	CASSHAGTSGSHEQYF
NA	few	TRBJ2-5	TRBV19	CASSISRNQETQYF
NA	many	TRBJ2-4	TRBV6-5	CASSYSRQSVTKNIQYF
NA	many	TRBJ1-1	TRBV7-2	CASSPHLLGASTEAFF
NA	NA	TRBJ1-6	TRBV6-1	CASSEGGPWNSPLHF
TRBD1	many	TRBJ2-7	TRBV12-3/TRBV12-4	CASSSWTGIYEQYF
NA	many	TRBJ2-7	TRBV28	CASTLGGTRAYEQYF
TRBD2	NA	TRBJ2-7	TRBV23-1	CASIRSLIPGLASSYEQYF
TRBD1	few	TRBJ2-3	TRBV28	CASNARDRTDTQYF
NA	NA	TRBJ1-6	TRBV4-1	CASSQVGQGRIHLHF
NA	many	TRBJ1-1	TRBV12-3/TRBV12-4	CASSLRQLNEAFF
NA	few	TRBJ1-5	TRBV5-5	CASSKQGGLGQPQHF
NA	NA	TRBJ2-1	TRBV5-1	CASSPDRAGYNEQFF
TRBD1	few	TRBJ2-5	TRBV6-1	CASTAVIQGGQETQYF
NA	many	TRBJ1-2	TRBV7-9	CASSLGGGFGYTF
TRBD2	NA	TRBJ2-6	TRBV9	CASSPRGGDTSGANVLTF
NA	NA	TRBJ2-1	TRBV20-1	CSARYGSEQFF
NA	many	TRBJ2-2	TRBV7-9	CASTENTGELFF
TRBD2	many	TRBJ2-3	TRBV7-2	CASSSRTSTDTQYF
TRBD2	NA	TRBJ2-3	TRBV4-3	CASSQEASGALSTDTQYF